Each of the 19 T cell receptor beta chains below was sequenced from the same sample in a study of cytomegalovirus exposure and HLA in healthy donors. The PCR contained 60 Vbeta and 13 Jbeta primers. The data were produced by immunoSEQ multiplex PCR, yet TCRdb's version contains in-frame clones alone and is incomplete. The sample is made up of approximately 180,000 clones, and the top ten hold 6.5% of it. The sample comprised PBMCs. These TCRs come from a man aged 25 to 40 in good health and CMV-seronegative.

This sequence joins TRBV2 and TRBJ2-7; a weak D match, TRBD2 (6 bases). Germline V gene sequence: CDR1 SNHLY, CDR2 FYNNEI. Trimming stripped 2 bases from V and 1 base from J, with 12 bases between. This CDR3 has 15 residues. The CDR3 nucleotides read TGTGCCAGCAGTGAATCCCTAGCGACTTCCTACGAGCAGTACTTC. Amino acids: CASSESLATSYEQYF.

The chain links TRBV7-2 to TRBJ2-3; 8 bases are a match to TRBD2. V lost 5 bases and J lost 3; bases outside the gene matches: 7. Germline V gives CDR1 SGHTA, CDR2 FQGNSA. This CDR3 contains 15 residues. The CDR3 protein is CASSPRGGRTDTQYF. The CDR3 nucleotides read TGTGCCAGCAGCCCACGGGGGGGCCGTACAGATACGCAGTATTTT.

The V gene is TRBV10-3, the J gene TRBJ2-1, with 11 bases that match TRBD2. The CDR3 totals 15 residues. CDR1 is ENHRY, CDR2 SYGVKD, per germline. The V segment lost 5 bases and the J segment 7 bases; nucleotides outside the gene matches: 7. The CDR3 DNA reads as TGTGCCATCAGTACCGGGACTAGCGGCTATAATGAGCAGTTCTTC. This translates into CAISTGTSGYNEQFF.

J is TRBJ1-2 and V is TRBV7-9; 11 positions agree with TRBD1. V trimming: 3 bases; J trimming: 6 bases; junction bases outside the gene matches: 6. CDR3 length: 15 amino acids. Germline V gives CDR1 SEHNR, CDR2 FQNEAQ (reference sequence). The DNA for the CDR3 is TGTGCCAGCAGCTTCCATGGACAGGGGGCTGATGGCTACACCTTC. As protein: CASSFHGQGADGYTF.

This rearrangement joins TRBV5-1 to TRBJ2-2; the match to TRBD2 covers 14 bases. The V gene end was trimmed by 4 bases and the J gene end by 5 bases; junction bases not matched to a gene: 10. CDR1 and CDR2 from the germline V gene are SGHRS and YFSETQ. The CDR3 extends over 18 amino acids. The CDR3 DNA is TGCGCCAGCAGCATCGGGACTAGCGGGAGCGGTGGGACCGGGGAGCTGTTTTTT. Its translation is CASSIGTSGSGGTGELFF.

V usage is TRBV7-9 and J usage is TRBJ2-7, with 7 bases matching TRBD2. Germline trimming cut 5 bases from V and 2 bases from J; bases unmatched to any gene: 3. The CDR3 runs to 13 residues. Germline values: CDR1 SEHNR, CDR2 FQNEAQ (reference sequence). In nucleotides, the CDR3 is TGTGCCAGCAGCGCCGGGACTACCTACGAGCAGTACTTC. This sequence encodes CASSAGTTYEQYF.

The chain uses TRBV2 and TRBJ1-4; tentatively, D is TRBD1 (6 bases). The V and J ends lost 3 bases and 7 bases respectively, with 15 bases between them. Germline values: CDR1 SNHLY, CDR2 FYNNEI. There are 15 residues in the CDR3. The CDR3 region is CASSDRGGSVEKLFF. The DNA for the CDR3 is TGTGCCAGCAGTGATCGAGGGGGAAGTGTTGAAAAACTGTTTTTT.

V gene TRBV7-9 combines with J gene TRBJ1-5; tentatively, D is TRBD1 (5 bases). Germline-derived CDR1 and CDR2 are SEHNR and FQNEAQ (reference sequence). The V gene lost 1 base and the J gene lost 9 bases, with 7 bases spanning the gap. The CDR3 consists of 12 residues. The CDR3, as DNA: TGTGCCAGCAGCTTAGACAGGCTGCCCCAGCATTTT. This sequence encodes CASSLDRLPQHF.

J is TRBJ2-5 and V is TRBV6-5; 7 nucleotides align to TRBD2. Trimming cost V 6 bases and J 6 bases; bases outside gene matches: 13. Germline CDR1 is MNHEY and CDR2 is SVGAGI. CDR3 length: 15 amino acids. CDR3 coding DNA: TGTGCCAGCAGGCGCCTAGCGGACGCGCTACAGACCCAGTACTTC. Translating gives CASRRLADALQTQYF.

The V and J genes are TRBV5-1 and TRBJ2-3; maybe TRBD1 (6 bases). The CDR3 is 15 residues long. The germline CDR1 and CDR2 sequences are SGHRS and YFSETQ. V was pared by 4 bases and J by 4 bases, with 16 bases between. Here the CDR3 reads CASSPRTVLPDTQYF. In DNA form, the CDR3 reads TGCGCCAGCAGCCCTCGGACAGTGCTCCCAGATACGCAGTATTTT.

The J gene is TRBJ2-3, the V gene TRBV4-3; perhaps TRBD1 as D (6 bases). Trimming shortened V by 1 base and J by 6 bases, and 20 bases separated the two germline ends. The V gene's germline CDR1 is LGHNA and CDR2 YSLEER. CDR3 length equals 17 residues. DNA for the CDR3: TGCGCCAGCAGCCAAGTGGGGCAGGGGCTAGTCGGCGATACGCAGTATTTT. Amino acid sequence: CASSQVGQGLVGDTQYF.

This rearrangement joins TRBV7-9 to TRBJ1-1; possible D gene TRBD1, 5 bases. From germline, CDR1 is SEHNR and CDR2 FQNEAQ (reference sequence). Trimming pared 2 bases from V and 4 bases from J, leaving 14 bases between. The CDR3 has 15 amino acids. CDR3 region: CASSLSWGGGTEAFF. CDR3 coding DNA: TGTGCCAGCAGCTTATCATGGGGGGGAGGCACTGAAGCTTTCTTT.

J is TRBJ2-3 and V is TRBV25-1; a weak D match, TRBD2 (6 bases). The CDR3 totals 15 residues. The germline CDR1 and CDR2 sequences are MGHDK and SYGVNS. Trimming stripped 4 bases from V and 2 bases from J, with 13 bases between. The CDR3 protein is CASSGGTWDTDTQYF. The CDR3 coding sequence is TGTGCCAGCAGTGGTGGGACTTGGGACACAGATACGCAGTATTTT.

The rearrangement joins TRBV13 to TRBJ1-2; 12 bases match TRBD1. Trimming cost V 7 bases and J 8 bases; bases outside gene matches: 8. Germline V gene data show CDR1 as PRHDT and CDR2 as FYEKMQ (reference sequence). The CDR3 is made up of 14 amino acids. The CDR3, as DNA: TGTGCCAGCATCTCCGATGGGACAGGGGGCGGCTACACCTTC. As protein: CASISDGTGGGYTF.

The rearrangement uses TRBV28 and TRBJ2-2; 10 positions match TRBD2. V was pared by 6 bases and J by 2 bases, with 0 bases of the junction left unmatched. CDR3 length equals 14 residues. Per germline, CDR1 MDHEN and CDR2 SYDVKM. Here the CDR3 reads CASRLAGNTGELFF. DNA of the CDR3: TGTGCCAGCAGACTAGCGGGAAACACCGGGGAGCTGTTTTTT.

The gene calls are TRBV28 and TRBJ1-4, with D possibly matching TRBD1 (6 bases). V was clipped by 5 bases and J by 13 bases, with 17 bases between them. Germline CDR1 reads MDHEN; CDR2 reads SYDVKM. The CDR3 totals 13 residues. CDR3 nucleotides: TGTGCCAGCAGTCGGGCAGGGGATTTGGGACTGTTTTTT. It is translated as CASSRAGDLGLFF.

The chain carries TRBV12-5 and TRBJ1-1, with 12 positions matching TRBD1. Germline CDR1 and CDR2: LGHNT and FRNRAP. J lost 7 bases, V lost 2 bases, and 11 bases had no gene match. CDR3 length: 17 residues. In DNA, the CDR3 is TGTGCTAGTGGTTTGTCCCGGGACAGGGGGCTACACAGTGAAGCTTTCTTT. Protein sequence: CASGLSRDRGLHSEAFF.

The rearrangement uses TRBV6-1 and TRBJ2-5, with TRBD2 matching 9 bases. CDR3 length: 14 amino acids. V lost 9 bases and J lost 3; bases outside the gene matches: 8. The V gene's germline CDR1 is MNHNS and CDR2 SASEGT. DNA for the CDR3: TGTGCCAGTACCAGTAGCGGGGGCGAAGAGACCCAGTACTTC. Its translation: CASTSSGGEETQYF.

V and J are TRBV5-1 and TRBJ1-1; D unclear. CDR3 size: 12 residues. Trimming left V 0 bases short and J 5 bases short, with 5 bases between. Germline V gene sequence: CDR1 SGHRS, CDR2 YFSETQ. In nucleotides, the CDR3 is TGCGCCAGCAGCTTGGGCCAGACTGAAGCTTTCTTT. Its translation is CASSLGQTEAFF.